This TCR beta chain was profiled in a study of OX40 agonist ivuxolimab in advanced cancers. This CDR3 has 15 residues. V was pared by 3 bases and J by 2 bases, with 8 bases between. CDR1 SNHLY and CDR2 FYNNEI come from the germline V gene. Some clones are missing from TCRdb's copy, which holds only in-frame ones; the method was immunoSEQ multiplex PCR. The sample contains roughly 70,000 clones, 80% to 90% of which appear only once. J is TRBJ1-6 and V is TRBV2; the D is unclear. The sequencing here drew on CD4+ or CD8+ T cells sorted from blood, taken in a trial of the OX40 agonist ivuxolimab. This sequence was found in an adult with an advanced solid tumor such as melanoma, head and neck, liver or kidney cancer. CDR3 loop: CASSESGAYNSPLHF. Here the CDR3 DNA reads TGTGCCAGCAGTGAGAGCGGCGCCTATAATTCACCCCTCCACTTT. Full variable domain (rest looked up from reference TRBV2 and TRBJ1-6): EPEVTQTPSHQVTQMGQEVILRCVPISNHLYFYWYRQILGQKVEFLVSFYNNEISEKSEIFDDQFSVERPDGSNFTLKIRSTKLEDSAMYFCASSESGAYNSPLHFGNGTRLTVT.